The sequence of this T cell receptor (beta chain) was determined in a study of T-cell memory formation after mild COVID-19. TCRdb re-derived calls from the 5' RACE reads in MiXCR, one entry per CDR3 protein. The data show around 440,000 distinct CDR3 sequences, around a sixth seen once. The CDR3 runs to 15 residues. CDR1 and CDR2 (germline): MNHEY, SMNVEV (reference sequence). The germline V and J ends were trimmed by 4 bases and 5 bases, with 17 bases remaining between them. This TCR was recovered from an adult woman who had mild COVID-19 (a few samples of this study predate the infection). Cell type and time point are not known. Sequenced: PBMCs or a T cell subset sorted from them (not recorded which). The chain uses TRBV27 and TRBJ2-5; tentative D call: TRBD1 (6 bases). The CDR3 DNA reads TGTGCCAGCAGTTCGGGACAAGGCGAAGGGGAGACCCAGTACTTC. The encoded protein is CASSSGQGEGETQYF.